This passage covers 2 T cell receptor beta chains from one sample sequenced in a study of response to subunit inactivated influenza vaccine. TCRdb redid the calling of the RT-PCR reads with MiXCR, one entry per CDR3 protein. The sample carries around 540,000 distinct CDR3 sequences, 12% recorded once. Sequenced here: PBMCs from blood, sampled on the day of vaccination. The receptors shown here come from a man over 45 who received an inactivated influenza vaccine.

The chain joins TRBV6-2 or TRBV6-3 to TRBJ2-7; 11 nucleotides align to TRBD1. The germline V gene has CDR1 MNHEY and CDR2 SVGEGT. Trimming cost V 6 bases and J 1 base; bases outside gene matches: 5. The CDR3 is made up of 15 amino acids. CDR3 nucleotides: TGTGCCAGCAGCATGGGACAGGGGGGATCCTACGAGCAGTACTTC. Translating it yields CASSMGQGGSYEQYF.

This clonotype was detected only a few times. The V call is TRBV19, the J call TRBJ2-7; D may correspond to TRBD1 or TRBD2 (6 bases each). From germline, CDR1 is LNHDA and CDR2 SQIVND (reference sequence). The CDR3 runs 12 residues. V lost 5 bases to trimming and J lost 4 bases, with 9 bases between them. The DNA of the CDR3 is TGTGCCAGTAGTGAGGGGGGTTACGAGCAGTACTTC. This translates into CASSEGGYEQYF. The complete variable domain, with remaining parts taken from reference TRBV19 and TRBJ2-7, reads DGGITQSPKYLFRKEGQNVTLSCEQNLNHDAMYWYRQDPGQGLRLIYYSQIVNDFQKGDIAEGYSVSREKKESFPLTVTSAQKNPTAFYLCASSEGGYEQYFGPGTRLTVT.